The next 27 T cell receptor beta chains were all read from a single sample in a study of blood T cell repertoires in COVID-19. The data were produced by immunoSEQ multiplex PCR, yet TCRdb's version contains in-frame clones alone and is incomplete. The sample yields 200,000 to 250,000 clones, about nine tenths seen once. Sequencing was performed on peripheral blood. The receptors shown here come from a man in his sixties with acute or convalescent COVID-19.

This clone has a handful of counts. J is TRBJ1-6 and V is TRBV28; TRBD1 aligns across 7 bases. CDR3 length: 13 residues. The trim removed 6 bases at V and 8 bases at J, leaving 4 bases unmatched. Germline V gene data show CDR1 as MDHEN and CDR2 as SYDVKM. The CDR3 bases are TGTGCCAGCAGGAACACAGGGGATTCACCCCTCCACTTT. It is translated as CASRNTGDSPLHF.

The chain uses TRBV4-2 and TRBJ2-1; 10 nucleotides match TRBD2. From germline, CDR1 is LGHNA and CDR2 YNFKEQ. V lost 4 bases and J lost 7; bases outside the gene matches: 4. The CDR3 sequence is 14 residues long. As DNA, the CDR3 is TGTGCCAGCAGCCTCAAGCGGGAGGGGAATGAGCAGTTCTTC. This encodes CASSLKREGNEQFF.

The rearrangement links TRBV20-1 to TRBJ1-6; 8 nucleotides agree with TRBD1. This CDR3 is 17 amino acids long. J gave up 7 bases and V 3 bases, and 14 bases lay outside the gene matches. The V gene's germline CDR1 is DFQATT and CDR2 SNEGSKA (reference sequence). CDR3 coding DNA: TGCAGTGCTAGTCCCCTCGGACAGGGATCGGGGAATTCACCCCTCCACTTT. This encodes CSASPLGQGSGNSPLHF.

The CDR3 spells CSATQYYGYTF. The CDR3 DNA follows: TGCAGTGCTACCCAGTACTATGGCTACACCTTC. The chain joins TRBV20-1 to TRBJ1-2; D ambiguous. The germline V gene encodes CDR1 DFQATT and CDR2 SNEGSKA (reference sequence). The CDR3 covers 11 residues. V was trimmed by 4 bases and J by 3 bases, leaving 6 bases between them.

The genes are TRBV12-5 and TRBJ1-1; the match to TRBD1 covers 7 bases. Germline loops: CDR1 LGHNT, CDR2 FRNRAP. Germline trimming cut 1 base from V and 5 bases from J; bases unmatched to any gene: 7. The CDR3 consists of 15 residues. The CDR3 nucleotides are TGTGCTAGTGGTTTGGCGAGGGGGCGGAGTACTGAAGCTTTCTTT. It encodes CASGLARGRSTEAFF. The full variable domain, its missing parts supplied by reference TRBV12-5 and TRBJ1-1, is DARVTQTPRHKVTEMGQEVTMRCQPILGHNTVFWYRQTMMQGLELLAYFRNRAPLDDSGMPKDRFSAEMPDATLATLKIQPSEPRDSAVYFCASGLARGRSTEAFFGQGTRLTVV.

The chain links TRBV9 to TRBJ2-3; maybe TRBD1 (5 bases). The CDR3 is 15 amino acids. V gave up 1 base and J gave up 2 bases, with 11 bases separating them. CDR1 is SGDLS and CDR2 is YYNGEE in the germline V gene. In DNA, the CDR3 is TGTGCCAGCAGCGTAAAGACAGATCCCACAGATACGCAGTATTTT. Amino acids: CASSVKTDPTDTQYF.

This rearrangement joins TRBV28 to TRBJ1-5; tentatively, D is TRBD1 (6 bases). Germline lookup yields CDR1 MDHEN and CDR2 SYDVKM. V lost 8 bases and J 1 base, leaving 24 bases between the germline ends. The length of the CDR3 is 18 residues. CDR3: CASGTVRFRGMSNQPQHF. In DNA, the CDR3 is TGTGCCAGCGGTACCGTCCGATTCAGGGGAATGAGCAATCAGCCCCAGCATTTT.

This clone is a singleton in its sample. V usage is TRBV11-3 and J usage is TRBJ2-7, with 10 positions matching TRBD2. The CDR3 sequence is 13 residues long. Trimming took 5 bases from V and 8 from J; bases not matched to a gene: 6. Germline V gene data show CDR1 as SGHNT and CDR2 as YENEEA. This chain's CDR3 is CASSRGLAEKQYF. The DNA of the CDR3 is TGTGCCAGCAGCCGTGGACTAGCGGAGAAGCAGTACTTC.

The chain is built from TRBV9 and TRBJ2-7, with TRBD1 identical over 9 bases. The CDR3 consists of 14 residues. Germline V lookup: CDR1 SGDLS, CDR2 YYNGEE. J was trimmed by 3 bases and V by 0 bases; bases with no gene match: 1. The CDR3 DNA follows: TGTGCCAGCAGCGTAGCGGACAGGGGCTACGAGCAGTACTTC. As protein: CASSVADRGYEQYF.

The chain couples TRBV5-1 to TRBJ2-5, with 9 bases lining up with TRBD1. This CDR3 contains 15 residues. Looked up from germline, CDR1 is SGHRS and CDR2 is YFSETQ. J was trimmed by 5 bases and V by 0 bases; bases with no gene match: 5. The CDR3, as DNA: TGCGCCAGCAGCTTGGGGGACAGGGTGTCGGAGACCCAGTACTTC. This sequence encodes CASSLGDRVSETQYF.

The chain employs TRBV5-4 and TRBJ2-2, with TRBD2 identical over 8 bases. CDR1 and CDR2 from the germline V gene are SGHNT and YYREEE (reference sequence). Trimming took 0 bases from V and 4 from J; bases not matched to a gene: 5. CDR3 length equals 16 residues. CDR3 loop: CASSLDPTSVTGELFF. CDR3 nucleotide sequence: TGTGCCAGCAGCTTGGACCCGACTAGCGTCACCGGGGAGCTGTTTTTT.

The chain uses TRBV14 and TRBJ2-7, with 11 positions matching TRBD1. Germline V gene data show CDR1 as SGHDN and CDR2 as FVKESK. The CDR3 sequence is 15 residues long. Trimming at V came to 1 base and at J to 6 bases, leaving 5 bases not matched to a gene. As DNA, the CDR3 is TGTGCCAGCAGCCAAGTACAGGGACAGGGGGGCGAGCAGTACTTC. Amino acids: CASSQVQGQGGEQYF.

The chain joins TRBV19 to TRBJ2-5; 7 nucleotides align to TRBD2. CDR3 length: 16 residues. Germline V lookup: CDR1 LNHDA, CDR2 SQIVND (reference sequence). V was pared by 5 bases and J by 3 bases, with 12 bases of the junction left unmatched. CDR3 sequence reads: CASSDFGGLGKETQYF. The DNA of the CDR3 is TGTGCCAGTAGTGATTTTGGCGGACTAGGGAAAGAGACCCAGTACTTC.

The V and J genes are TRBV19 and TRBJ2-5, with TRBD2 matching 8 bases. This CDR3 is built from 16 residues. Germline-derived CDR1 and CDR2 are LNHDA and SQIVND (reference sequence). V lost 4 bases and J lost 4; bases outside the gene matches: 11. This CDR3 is CASSTGGAHRGETQYF. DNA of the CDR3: TGTGCCAGTAGTACCGGGGGGGCTCATCGGGGAGAGACCCAGTACTTC. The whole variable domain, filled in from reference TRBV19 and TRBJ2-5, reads DGGITQSPKYLFRKEGQNVTLSCEQNLNHDAMYWYRQDPGQGLRLIYYSQIVNDFQKGDIAEGYSVSREKKESFPLTVTSAQKNPTAFYLCASSTGGAHRGETQYFGPGTRLLVL.

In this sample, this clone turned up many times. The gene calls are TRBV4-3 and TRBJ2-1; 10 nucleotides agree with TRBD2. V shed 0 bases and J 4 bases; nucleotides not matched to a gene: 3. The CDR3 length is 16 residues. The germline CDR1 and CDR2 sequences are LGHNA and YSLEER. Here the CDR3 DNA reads TGCGCCAGCAGCCAAGAACCTAGCGGGAGTTACAATGAGCAGTTCTTC. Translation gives CASSQEPSGSYNEQFF.

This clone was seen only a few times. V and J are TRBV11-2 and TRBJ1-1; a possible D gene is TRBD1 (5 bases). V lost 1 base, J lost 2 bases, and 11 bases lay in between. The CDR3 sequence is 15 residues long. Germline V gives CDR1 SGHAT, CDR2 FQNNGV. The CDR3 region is CASSLVRTINTEAFF. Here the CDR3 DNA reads TGTGCCAGCAGCTTAGTAAGGACAATCAACACTGAAGCTTTCTTT. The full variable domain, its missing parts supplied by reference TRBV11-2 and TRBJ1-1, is EAGVAQSPRYKIIEKRQSVAFWCNPISGHATLYWYQQILGQGPKLLIQFQNNGVVDDSQLPKDRFSAERLKGVDSTLKIQPAKLEDSAVYLCASSLVRTINTEAFFGQGTRLTVV.

CDR3 in amino acids: CASSLVLAGGETQYF. In nucleotides, the CDR3 is TGTGCCAGCAGCTTGGTACTAGCGGGAGGCGAGACCCAGTACTTC. V and J are TRBV5-4 and TRBJ2-5; 12 positions match TRBD2. J lost 5 bases, V lost 0 bases, and 2 bases had no gene match. This CDR3 has 15 amino acids. Per germline, CDR1 SGHNT and CDR2 YYREEE (reference sequence).

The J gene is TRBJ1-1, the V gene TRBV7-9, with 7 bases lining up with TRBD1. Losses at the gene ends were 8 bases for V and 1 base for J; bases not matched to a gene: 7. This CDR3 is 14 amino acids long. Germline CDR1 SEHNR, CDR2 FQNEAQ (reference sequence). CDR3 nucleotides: TGTGCCAGCGCCGTGGGACAGTCGAACACTGAAGCTTTCTTT. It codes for CASAVGQSNTEAFF.

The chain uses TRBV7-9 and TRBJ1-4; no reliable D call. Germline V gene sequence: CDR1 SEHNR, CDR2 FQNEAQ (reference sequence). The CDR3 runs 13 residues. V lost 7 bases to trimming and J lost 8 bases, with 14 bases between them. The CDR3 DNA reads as TGTGCCAGCATCCCGACGGCAGGCGAAAAACTGTTTTTT. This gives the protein CASIPTAGEKLFF.

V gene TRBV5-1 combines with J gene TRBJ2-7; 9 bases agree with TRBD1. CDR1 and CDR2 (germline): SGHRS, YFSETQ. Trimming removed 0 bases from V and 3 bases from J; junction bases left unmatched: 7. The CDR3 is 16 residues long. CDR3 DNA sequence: TGCGCCAGCAGCTTGGCCCCTCCGGGACAGGGCTACGAGCAGTACTTC. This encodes CASSLAPPGQGYEQYF.

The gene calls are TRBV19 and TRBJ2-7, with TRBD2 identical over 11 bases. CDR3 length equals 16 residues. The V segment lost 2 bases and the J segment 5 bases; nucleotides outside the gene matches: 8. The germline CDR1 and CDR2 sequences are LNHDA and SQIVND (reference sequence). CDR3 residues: CASSILSSGRFNEQYF. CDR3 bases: TGTGCCAGTAGTATACTATCTAGCGGGAGGTTCAACGAGCAGTACTTC. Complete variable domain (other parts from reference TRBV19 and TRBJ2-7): DGGITQSPKYLFRKEGQNVTLSCEQNLNHDAMYWYRQDPGQGLRLIYYSQIVNDFQKGDIAEGYSVSREKKESFPLTVTSAQKNPTAFYLCASSILSSGRFNEQYFGPGTRLTVT.

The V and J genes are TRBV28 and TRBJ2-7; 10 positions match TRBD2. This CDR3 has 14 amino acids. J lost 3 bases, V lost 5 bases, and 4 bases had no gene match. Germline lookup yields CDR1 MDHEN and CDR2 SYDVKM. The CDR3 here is CASSPGLADYEQYF. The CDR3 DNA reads TGTGCCAGCAGTCCCGGACTAGCGGACTACGAGCAGTACTTC.

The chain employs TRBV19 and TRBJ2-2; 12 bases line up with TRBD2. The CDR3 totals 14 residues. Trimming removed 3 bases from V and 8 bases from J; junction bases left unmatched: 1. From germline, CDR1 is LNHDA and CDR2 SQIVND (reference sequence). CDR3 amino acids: CASSITSGRGELFF. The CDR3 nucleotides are TGTGCCAGTAGTATTACTAGCGGGAGGGGGGAGCTGTTTTTT.

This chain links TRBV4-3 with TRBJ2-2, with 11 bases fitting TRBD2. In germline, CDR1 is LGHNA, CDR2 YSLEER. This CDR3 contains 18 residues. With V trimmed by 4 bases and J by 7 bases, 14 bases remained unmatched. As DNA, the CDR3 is TGCGCCAGCAGCCCAACACTTAGCGGGAGGGCCTCTATCGGGGAGCTGTTTTTT. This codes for CASSPTLSGRASIGELFF.

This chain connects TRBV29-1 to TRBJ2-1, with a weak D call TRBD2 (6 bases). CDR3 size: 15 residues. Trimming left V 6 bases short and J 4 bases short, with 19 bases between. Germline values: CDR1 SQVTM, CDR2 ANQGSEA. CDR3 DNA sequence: TGCAGCGTGGTTGGCACAGCGGGCGGGTACAATGAGCAGTTCTTC. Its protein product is CSVVGTAGGYNEQFF.

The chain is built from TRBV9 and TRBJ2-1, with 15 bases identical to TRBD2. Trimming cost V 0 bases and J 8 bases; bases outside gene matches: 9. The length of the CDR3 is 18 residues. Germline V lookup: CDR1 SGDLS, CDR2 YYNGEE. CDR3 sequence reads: CASSVEGTSGRKGDEQFF. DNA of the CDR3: TGTGCCAGCAGCGTAGAAGGGACTAGCGGGAGGAAAGGGGATGAGCAGTTCTTC.

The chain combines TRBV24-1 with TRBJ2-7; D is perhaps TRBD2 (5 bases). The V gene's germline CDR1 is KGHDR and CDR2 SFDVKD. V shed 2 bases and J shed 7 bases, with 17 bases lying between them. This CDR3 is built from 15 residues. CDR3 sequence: CATSDSQQLGGEQYF. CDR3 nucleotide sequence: TGTGCCACCAGTGATTCCCAGCAACTGGGCGGGGAGCAGTACTTC.